The 5 T cell receptor beta chains presented below share a single source sample, sequenced in a study of shared clonotypes between healthy human individuals. Assay: immunoSEQ multiplex PCR; the TCRdb copy retains only in-frame clones and omits some. The sample lists about 2,500,000 clones; roughly 92% were seen once. The sequenced material came from naive CD4+ T cells sorted from blood. The subset: CD45RA+ positively selected. All receptors come from a man between 18 and 29 years old in good health.

V gene TRBV6-1 combines with J gene TRBJ2-5; 9 bases map to TRBD2. Trimming removed 8 bases from V and 4 bases from J; junction bases left unmatched: 5. The CDR3 sequence is 13 residues long. Germline-derived CDR1 and CDR2 are MNHNS and SASEGT. DNA of the CDR3: TGTGCCAGCGTCTGGCGGGGGGGAGAGACCCAGTACTTC. Translation gives CASVWRGGETQYF.

In this sample, this clone turned up once. The chain couples TRBV10-3 to TRBJ2-2; TRBD1 agrees at 9 bases. V lost 5 bases and J lost 3; bases outside the gene matches: 4. Germline V gene sequence: CDR1 ENHRY, CDR2 SYGVKD. This CDR3 spans 15 amino acids. The CDR3 DNA is TGTGCCATCAGTCTCACAGGGGGCGACACCGGGGAGCTGTTTTTT. This translates into CAISLTGGDTGELFF.

This clone was seen only once. The CDR3 DNA reads TGTGCCAGCAGCTTTGGACAGGGGGTTTCAGAGACCCAGTACTTC. This translates into CASSFGQGVSETQYF. V is TRBV11-2 and J is TRBJ2-5; 10 bases are a match to TRBD1. The CDR3 runs 15 residues. V trimming: 3 bases; J trimming: 4 bases; junction bases outside the gene matches: 5. The germline gives CDR1 SGHAT, CDR2 FQNNGV.

The rearrangement links TRBV11-2 to TRBJ2-1; 7 bases align to TRBD2. CDR3 length: 15 residues. With 6 bases clipped from V and 1 base from J, the junction kept 6 bases outside the gene matches. CDR1 is SGHAT and CDR2 is FQNNGV in the germline V gene. CDR3 in DNA: TGTGCCAGCAGACGGTTAGCGGGTTCCTACAATGAGCAGTTCTTC. This encodes CASRRLAGSYNEQFF.

Regarding this clone: At the DNA level, this CDR3 is encoded by other sequences in the same sample as well. The rearrangement joins TRBV6-5 to TRBJ2-1; 12 nucleotides align to TRBD2. The CDR3 is made up of 15 amino acids. V shed 5 bases and J 4 bases; nucleotides not matched to a gene: 3. Germline assignment: CDR1 MNHEY and CDR2 SVGAGI. The DNA of the CDR3 is TGTGCCAGCAGTCTACTAGCGGGGGGATACAATGAGCAGTTCTTC. Residues: CASSLLAGGYNEQFF.